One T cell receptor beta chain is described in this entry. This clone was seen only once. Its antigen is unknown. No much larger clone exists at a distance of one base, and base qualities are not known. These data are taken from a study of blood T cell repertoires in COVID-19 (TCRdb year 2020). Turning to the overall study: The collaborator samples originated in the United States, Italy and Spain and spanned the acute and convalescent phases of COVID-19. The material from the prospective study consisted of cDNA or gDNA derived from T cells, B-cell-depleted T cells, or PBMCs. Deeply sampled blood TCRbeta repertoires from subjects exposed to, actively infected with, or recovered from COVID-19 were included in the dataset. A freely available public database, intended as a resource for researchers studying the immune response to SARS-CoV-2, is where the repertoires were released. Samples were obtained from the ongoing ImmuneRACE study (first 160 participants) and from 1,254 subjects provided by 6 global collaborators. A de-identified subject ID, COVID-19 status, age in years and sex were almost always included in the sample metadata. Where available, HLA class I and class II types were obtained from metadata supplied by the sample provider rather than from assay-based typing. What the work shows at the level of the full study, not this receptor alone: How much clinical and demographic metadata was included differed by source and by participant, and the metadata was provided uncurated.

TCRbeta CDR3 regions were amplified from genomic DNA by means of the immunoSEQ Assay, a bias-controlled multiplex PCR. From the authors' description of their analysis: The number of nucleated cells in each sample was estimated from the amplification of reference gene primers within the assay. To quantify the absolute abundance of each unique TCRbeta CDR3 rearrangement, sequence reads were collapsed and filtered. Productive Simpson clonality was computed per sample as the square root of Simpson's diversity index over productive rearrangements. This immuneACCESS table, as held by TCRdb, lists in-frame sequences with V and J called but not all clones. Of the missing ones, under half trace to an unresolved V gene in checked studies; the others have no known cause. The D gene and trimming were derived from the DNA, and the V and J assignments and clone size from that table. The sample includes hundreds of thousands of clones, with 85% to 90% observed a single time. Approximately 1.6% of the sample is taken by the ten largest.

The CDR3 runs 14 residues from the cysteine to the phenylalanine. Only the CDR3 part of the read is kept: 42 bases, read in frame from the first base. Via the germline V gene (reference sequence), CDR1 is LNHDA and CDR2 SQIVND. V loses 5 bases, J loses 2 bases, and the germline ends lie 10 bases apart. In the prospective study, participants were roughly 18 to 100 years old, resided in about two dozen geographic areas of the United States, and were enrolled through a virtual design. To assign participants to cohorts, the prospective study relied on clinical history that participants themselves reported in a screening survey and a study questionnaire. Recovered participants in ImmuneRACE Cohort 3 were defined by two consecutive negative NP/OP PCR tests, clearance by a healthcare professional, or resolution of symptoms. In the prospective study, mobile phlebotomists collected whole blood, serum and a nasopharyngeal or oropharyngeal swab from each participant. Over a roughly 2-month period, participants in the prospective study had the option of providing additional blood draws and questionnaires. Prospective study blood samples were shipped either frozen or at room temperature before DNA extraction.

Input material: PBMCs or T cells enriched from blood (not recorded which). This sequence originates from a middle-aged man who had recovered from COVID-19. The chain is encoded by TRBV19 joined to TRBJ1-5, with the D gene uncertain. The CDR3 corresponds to CASSPSGGNQPQHF. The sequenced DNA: TGTGCCAGTAGTCCTTCGGGAGGCAATCAGCCCCAGCATTTT.